These 2 T cell receptor beta chains came from one sample sequenced in a study of T-cell memory formation after mild COVID-19. TCRdb re-called the 5' RACE reads with MiXCR, one entry per CDR3 protein. The profile shows about 200,000 distinct CDR3 sequences, just over 9.5% of them singletons. Sample: PBMCs or a T cell subset sorted from them (not recorded which). The receptors stem from a man younger than 35 who had mild COVID-19 (a few samples of this study predate the infection). Cell type and time point are not known.

This clonotype has just a few counts. J is TRBJ2-5 and V is TRBV20-1; 9 bases match TRBD1. The V segment lost 0 bases and the J segment 5 bases; nucleotides outside the gene matches: 7. This CDR3 has 15 amino acids. Germline lookup yields CDR1 DFQATT and CDR2 SNEGSKA (reference sequence). This CDR3 reads CSARDHGGTGETQYF. As DNA, the CDR3 is TGCAGTGCTAGAGATCACGGGGGGACAGGGGAGACCCAGTACTTC.

The gene calls are TRBV23-1 and TRBJ2-7; perhaps TRBD1 as D (8 bases). TRBV23-1 is assigned to the ORF class and has an uncertain function. The CDR3 sequence is 15 residues long. The germline V and J ends were trimmed by 4 bases and 4 bases, with 17 bases remaining between them. The CDR3 nucleotides are TGCGCCAGCAGTCCCTGGACAGGGAGGGTATACGAGCAGTACTTC. This encodes CASSPWTGRVYEQYF.